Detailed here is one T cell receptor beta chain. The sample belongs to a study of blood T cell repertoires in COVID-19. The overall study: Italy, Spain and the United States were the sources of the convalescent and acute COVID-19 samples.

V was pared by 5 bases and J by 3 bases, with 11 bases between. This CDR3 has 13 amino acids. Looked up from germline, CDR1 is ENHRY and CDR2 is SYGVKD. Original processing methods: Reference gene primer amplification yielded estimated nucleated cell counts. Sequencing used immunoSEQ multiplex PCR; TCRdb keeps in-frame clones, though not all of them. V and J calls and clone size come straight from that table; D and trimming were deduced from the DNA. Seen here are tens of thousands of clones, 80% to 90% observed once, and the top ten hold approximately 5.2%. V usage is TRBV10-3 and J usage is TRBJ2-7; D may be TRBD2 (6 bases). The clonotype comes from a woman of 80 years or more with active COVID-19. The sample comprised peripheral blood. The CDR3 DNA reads TGTGCCATCAGTTTCGGAGGGCTCTACGAGCAGTACTTC. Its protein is CAISFGGLYEQYF.